This T cell receptor beta chain was documented in a study of regulatory T cells in long-lasting Graves disease. This clonotype was found many times. Germline V gene data show CDR1 as SNHLY and CDR2 as FYNNEI. The V end lost 3 bases, the J end lost 3 bases, and 0 bases lay between the germline ends. The CDR3 is 12 amino acids. Combining iRepertoire HTBI primers with Arm-PCR of CDR3 regions, the authors built TCR beta libraries. TCRdb itself ran the multiplex PCR reads through MiXCR, one entry per CDR3 protein. This sample yields a few hundred thousand distinct CDR3 sequences, of which 11% to 15% are seen a single time; about 15% belongs to the top ten. As to time point: newly diagnosed GD, antithyroid drugs for less than 3 months. The TCR library was prepared using RNA isolated from PBMCs. The same data also went into a second study, on T cells in Graves' hyperthyroidism and ophthalmopathy.

This TCR came from a woman in her 50s with Graves disease. The sequencing used peripheral blood mononuclear cells (PBMCs), collected at new diagnosis, from a patient treated with antithyroid drugs. J is TRBJ2-6 and V is TRBV2, with D uncertain. CDR3 nucleotide sequence: TGTGCCAGCAGTGATGGGGCCAACGTCCTGACTTTC. Translation gives CASSDGANVLTF.